These 8 T cell receptor beta chains came from one sample sequenced in a study of blood T cell repertoires in COVID-19 (TCRdb year 2020). Library generation was performed with the immunoSEQ multiplex PCR assay. The source is immuneACCESS, and TCRdb retained only in-frame sequences with V and J called. Part of the clones is not carried over; for the studies checked, unresolved V genes explain less than half of this, and the remainder is unexplained. In this sample the table shows hundreds of thousands of clones, 87% of which occur a single time. Of the sample, 1% falls within the top ten clones. Sample: PBMCs or T cells enriched from blood (not recorded which). These receptors originate from a woman in her 30s who had recovered from COVID-19.

V gene TRBV5-5 combines with J gene TRBJ1-1; D perhaps matches TRBD1 (5 bases). This CDR3 contains 16 residues. The germline gives CDR1 SGHKS, CDR2 YYEKEE (reference sequence). Trimming took 10 bases from V and 5 from J, leaving 27 bases between them. CDR3 DNA sequence: TGTGCCTGGGACTCCGGGGGAAGACTCTTGGTTACTGAAGCTTTCTTT. It is translated as CAWDSGGRLLVTEAFF.

The chain couples TRBV7-9 to TRBJ2-5; the D gene is possibly TRBD2 (6 bases). V shed 3 bases and J shed 5 bases, with 16 bases lying between them. The CDR3 runs to 15 residues. Germline V CDR1 and CDR2: SEHNR, FQNEAQ (reference sequence). CDR3 region: CASSLGRISGETQYF. CDR3 DNA: TGTGCCAGCAGCTTGGGGAGGATCAGCGGTGAGACCCAGTACTTC.

The chain recombines TRBV10-2 with TRBJ2-5, with a possible D match to TRBD2 (6 bases). Trimming removed 0 bases from V and 5 bases from J, with 13 bases in between. This CDR3 has 15 residues. Germline V gene data show CDR1 as WSHSY and CDR2 as SAAADI. The CDR3 region has the DNA TGCGCCAGCAGTGAGTCGCCAGACGCGGGGGAGACCCAGTACTTC. Amino acid sequence: CASSESPDAGETQYF.

V gene TRBV7-2 combines with J gene TRBJ1-1; D is ambiguous. Per the germline V gene, CDR1 is SGHTA and CDR2 is FQGNSA. Between the trimmed V and J ends, which lost 6 bases and 6 bases, there was a span of 14 bases. This CDR3 is built from 13 residues. CDR3 in DNA: TGTGCCAGCAGTTCCCCGGGGATCCCTGAAGCTTTCTTT. Translated, it gives CASSSPGIPEAFF.

This rearrangement joins TRBV7-8 to TRBJ1-6, with 9 bases fitting TRBD1. Germline CDR1 is SGHVS and CDR2 is FQNEAQ. J gave up 7 bases and V 5 bases, and 6 bases lay outside the gene matches. CDR3 size: 15 residues. The CDR3 loop is CASSIWGTGNSPLHF. The CDR3 DNA sequence: TGTGCCAGCAGCATCTGGGGGACAGGGAATTCACCCCTCCACTTT.

This clone was picked up one time. The chain is built from TRBV3-1 (or the pseudogene TRBV3-2) and TRBJ2-3; TRBD2 might be the D (7 bases). Per the germline V gene, CDR1 is LGHDT and CDR2 is YNNKEL (reference sequence). V was trimmed by 2 bases and J by 0 bases, leaving 9 bases between them. This CDR3 is built from 15 residues. CDR3 residues: CASSQSGTSTDTQYF. In nucleotides, the CDR3 is TGTGCCAGCAGCCAAAGCGGGACAAGCACAGATACGCAGTATTTT.

The rearrangement joins TRBV7-9 to TRBJ1-3; TRBD1 matches 7 bases. Germline CDR1 and CDR2: SEHNR and FQNEAQ (reference sequence). This CDR3 is built from 19 residues. Unmatched junction bases numbered 15, after V lost 4 bases and J lost 0 bases. Here the CDR3 reads CASSSRQGASVSSGNTIYF. The CDR3 DNA reads as TGTGCCAGCAGCTCCCGACAGGGCGCCTCTGTAAGCTCTGGAAACACCATATATTTT.

The J gene is TRBJ1-5, the V gene TRBV28; 9 nucleotides align to TRBD1. V shed 5 bases, J shed 5 bases, and the junction held 4 bases outside the gene matches. CDR1 and CDR2 from the germline V gene are MDHEN and SYDVKM. CDR3 size: 14 residues. This chain's CDR3 is CASSGTGRYQPQHF. CDR3 sequence (DNA): TGTGCCAGCAGTGGGACAGGGCGGTATCAGCCCCAGCATTTT.